This T cell receptor beta chain was identified during a study of T-cell reconstitution after alpha-beta-depleted transplantation in children. Unique molecular identifiers were used to barcode this TCRbeta library. TCRdb re-called the PCR reads through MiXCR, storing one row per CDR3 protein. The table lists about 420,000 distinct CDR3 sequences, about a sixth of them singletons. Trimming at V came to 6 bases and at J to 5 bases, leaving 9 bases not matched to a gene. Germline-derived CDR1 and CDR2 are SNHLY and FYNNEI. The CDR3 covers 16 residues. Study results and caveats: Among T cells one year after transplant, newly produced cells accounted for most counts and diversity.

This clonotype was counted at least ten times. The antigen remains undetermined. The source material was PBMCs, mostly from graft donor cells, sampled 360 days after TCRalphabeta/CD19-depleted stem cell transplant. V and J are TRBV2 and TRBJ2-2; TRBD1 agrees at 10 bases. The clonotype originates from a boy younger than two who had a stem cell transplant for Wiskott-Aldrich syndrome, so the T cells may come from the graft donor. The CDR3 reads CASSETGGASTGELFF. The CDR3 region has the DNA TGTGCCAGCAGCGAGACAGGGGGCGCGAGTACCGGGGAGCTGTTTTTT.